The TCR beta chain under discussion was sequenced for a study of T-cell memory formation after mild COVID-19. MiXCR, run by TCRdb on the 5' RACE reads, gives a single entry per CDR3 protein. In the table there are about 340,000 distinct CDR3 sequences, approximately 22% of which are singletons. Between the trimmed V and J ends, which lost 4 bases and 4 bases, there was a span of 14 bases. Per the germline V gene, CDR1 is MNHNY and CDR2 is SVGAGI (reference sequence). This CDR3 contains 14 residues. This clonotype was observed many times. V usage is TRBV6-6 and J usage is TRBJ2-7; no reliable D call. The specimen was PBMCs or a T cell subset sorted from them (not recorded which). This clonotype was obtained from a man between 18 and 35 years old who had mild COVID-19 (a few samples of this study predate the infection). Cell type and time point are not known. CDR3 residues: CASSLPGPVYEQYF. The CDR3 region has the DNA TGTGCCAGCAGTTTACCCGGGCCGGTATACGAGCAGTACTTC.